Listed here is a single T cell receptor beta chain. This sample was taken from a study of blood T cell repertoires in COVID-19. This CDR3 has 16 amino acids. Sequencing was performed with immunoSEQ multiplex PCR; in TCRdb, only in-frame clones are kept and a portion is missing. The top ten hold around 4.2% of the sample, which has about 290,000 clones, around four fifths seen once. The chain couples TRBV21-1 to TRBJ2-7; no DNA check was done on the table's D call, TRBD2. TRBV21-1 counts as a pseudogene. The receptor's source is a woman between 45 and 65 years old with active or convalescent COVID-19. Sequencing was done on a sample of peripheral blood. The DNA of the CDR3 is TGTGCCAGCAGCCTCACGTCGGGGGTGAGGGGTTACGAGCAGTACTTC. This codes for CASSLTSGVRGYEQYF.